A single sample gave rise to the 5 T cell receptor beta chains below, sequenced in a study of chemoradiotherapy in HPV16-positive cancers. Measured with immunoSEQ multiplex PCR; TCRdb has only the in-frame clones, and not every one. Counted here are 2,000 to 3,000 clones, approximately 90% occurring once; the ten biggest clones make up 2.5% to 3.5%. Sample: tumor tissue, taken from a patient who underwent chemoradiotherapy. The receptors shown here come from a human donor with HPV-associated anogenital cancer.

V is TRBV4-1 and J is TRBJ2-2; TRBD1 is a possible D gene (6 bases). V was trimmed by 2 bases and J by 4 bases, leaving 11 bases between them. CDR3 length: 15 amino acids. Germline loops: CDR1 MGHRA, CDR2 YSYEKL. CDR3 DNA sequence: TGCGCCAGCAGCCAAACACAGGGAGCCACCGGGGAGCTGTTTTTT. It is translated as CASSQTQGATGELFF.

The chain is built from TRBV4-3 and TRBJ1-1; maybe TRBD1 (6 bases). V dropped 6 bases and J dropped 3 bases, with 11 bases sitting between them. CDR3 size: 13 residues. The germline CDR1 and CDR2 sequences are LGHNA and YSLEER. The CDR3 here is CASSRYRDTEAFF. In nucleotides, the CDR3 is TGCGCCAGCAGTCGCTACAGGGACACTGAAGCTTTCTTT.

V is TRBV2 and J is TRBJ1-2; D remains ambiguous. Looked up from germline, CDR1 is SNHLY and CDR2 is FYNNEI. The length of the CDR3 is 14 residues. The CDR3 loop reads CATPSEVYNYGYTF. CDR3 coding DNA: TGTGCAACCCCCAGTGAGGTTTATAACTATGGCTACACCTTC.

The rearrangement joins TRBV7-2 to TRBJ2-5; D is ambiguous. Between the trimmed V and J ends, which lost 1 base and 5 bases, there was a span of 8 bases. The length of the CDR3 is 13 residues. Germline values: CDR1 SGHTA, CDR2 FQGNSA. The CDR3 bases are TGTGCCAGCAGCTTAGGGGATTTGGAGACCCAGTACTTC. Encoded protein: CASSLGDLETQYF.

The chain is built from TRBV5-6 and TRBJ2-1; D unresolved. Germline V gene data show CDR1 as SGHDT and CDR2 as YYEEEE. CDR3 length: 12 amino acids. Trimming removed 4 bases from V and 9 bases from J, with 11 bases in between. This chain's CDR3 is CASSTDWTEQFF. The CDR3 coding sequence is TGTGCCAGCAGCACCGACTGGACTGAGCAGTTCTTC.